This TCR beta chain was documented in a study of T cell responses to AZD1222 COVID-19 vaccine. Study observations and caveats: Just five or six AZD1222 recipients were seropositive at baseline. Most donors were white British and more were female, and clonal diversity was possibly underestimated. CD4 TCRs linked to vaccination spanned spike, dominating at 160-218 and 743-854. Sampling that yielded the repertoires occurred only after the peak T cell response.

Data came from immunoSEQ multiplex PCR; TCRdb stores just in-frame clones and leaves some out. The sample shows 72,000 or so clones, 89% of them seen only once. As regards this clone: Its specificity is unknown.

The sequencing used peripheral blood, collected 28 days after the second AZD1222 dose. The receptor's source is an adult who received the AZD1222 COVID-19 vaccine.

CDR3: CASSYRDRLYYGYTF. DNA for the CDR3: TGTGCCAGCAGTTATCGGGACAGGCTTTACTATGGCTACACCTTC. This chain connects TRBV6-2 or TRBV6-3 to TRBJ1-2; the match to TRBD1 covers 8 bases. The J segment lost 3 bases and the V segment lost 3 bases, leaving 6 bases of the junction unmatched. Germline CDR1 reads MNHEY; CDR2 reads SVGEGT. This CDR3 region has 15 residues.